A single sample gave rise to the 24 T cell receptor beta chains below, sequenced in a study of long-term antiretroviral therapy in people with HIV. Researchers report immunoSEQ v3.0 was run at survey level. The assay was immunoSEQ multiplex PCR, and TCRdb's table has in-frame clones only and misses some. The table records tens of thousands of clones, approximately 81% of them present only once. This specimen was unsorted PBMCs, taken just over 2.7 years before starting antiretroviral therapy. Receptors were obtained from a woman aged 25 to 39 with HIV.

CDR3 sequence reads: CASSESGTASYEQYF. The CDR3 region has the DNA TGTGCCAGCAGTGAATCCGGGACAGCCTCCTACGAGCAGTACTTC. The V gene is TRBV6-1, the J gene TRBJ2-7; 7 nucleotides line up with TRBD1. J gave up 0 bases and V 2 bases, and 4 bases lay outside the gene matches. In germline, CDR1 is MNHNS, CDR2 SASEGT. The CDR3 has 15 residues.

The chain couples TRBV9 to TRBJ2-1; 10 nucleotides line up with TRBD2. CDR1 and CDR2 (germline): SGDLS, YYNGEE. CDR3 length: 17 residues. V was clipped by 3 bases and J by 0 bases; unmatched bases: 6. CDR3 in amino acids: CASSEGTSVSSYNEQFF. DNA of the CDR3: TGTGCCAGCAGCGAAGGGACTAGCGTAAGCTCCTACAATGAGCAGTTCTTC.

The rearrangement uses TRBV5-1 and TRBJ1-1; 10 nucleotides align to TRBD1. The ends lost 0 bases at V and 5 bases at J; junction bases unmatched: 1. CDR3 size: 14 residues. Germline V gives CDR1 SGHRS, CDR2 YFSETQ. The CDR3 loop reads CASSLGGQGTEAFF. CDR3 nucleotide sequence: TGCGCCAGCAGCTTGGGGGGACAGGGGACTGAAGCTTTCTTT.

This clone turned up a few times. This rearrangement joins TRBV7-9 to TRBJ1-5, with D unclear. Trimming took 1 base from V and 5 from J, leaving 9 bases between them. Per the germline V gene, CDR1 is SEHNR and CDR2 is FQNEAQ (reference sequence). This CDR3 is built from 14 residues. The CDR3 nucleotides are TGTGCCAGCAGCTTAGATAGGGCCGATCAGCCCCAGCATTTT. It codes for CASSLDRADQPQHF.

This chain joins TRBV4-2 and TRBJ1-5; D uncertain. This CDR3 is 13 amino acids long. V was shortened by 0 bases and J by 5 bases, with 5 bases between the two germline ends. CDR1 LGHNA and CDR2 YNFKEQ come from the germline V gene. CDR3 protein: CASSQDTDQPQHF. Here the CDR3 DNA reads TGTGCCAGCAGCCAAGATACCGATCAGCCCCAGCATTTT.

V is TRBV19 and J is TRBJ2-1, with 11 bases fitting TRBD2. Germline loops: CDR1 LNHDA, CDR2 SQIVND (reference sequence). V was clipped by 5 bases and J by 0 bases; unmatched bases: 12. This CDR3 has 19 residues. The CDR3 sequence is CASSSLWLAGGSSYNEQFF. The CDR3 region has the DNA TGTGCCAGTAGTTCTTTGTGGCTAGCGGGGGGAAGCTCCTACAATGAGCAGTTCTTC.

This rearrangement joins TRBV7-8 to TRBJ1-2, with no clear D. The CDR3 totals 15 residues. Germline V gene sequence: CDR1 SGHVS, CDR2 FQNEAQ. The ends were cut back, 5 bases at V and 4 bases at J, with 17 bases in the middle. CDR3 nucleotide sequence: TGTGCCAGCAGCCGTCGTAGTAGGACTATCTATGGCTACACCTTC. It codes for CASSRRSRTIYGYTF.

The chain carries TRBV19 and TRBJ1-3; D unresolved. Germline assignment: CDR1 LNHDA and CDR2 SQIVND (reference sequence). Trimming pared 3 bases from V and 1 base from J, leaving 7 bases between. The CDR3 is 14 residues long. The chain's CDR3 is CASSITQSGNTIYF. CDR3 nucleotide sequence: TGTGCCAGTAGTATTACTCAGTCTGGAAACACCATATATTTT. Variable domain in full (rest from reference TRBV19 and TRBJ1-3): DGGITQSPKYLFRKEGQNVTLSCEQNLNHDAMYWYRQDPGQGLRLIYYSQIVNDFQKGDIAEGYSVSREKKESFPLTVTSAQKNPTAFYLCASSITQSGNTIYFGEGSWLTVV.

The chain uses TRBV6-4 and TRBJ1-2; 7 bases align to TRBD1. J lost 8 bases, V lost 5 bases, and 11 bases had no gene match. The CDR3 sequence is 14 residues long. Germline values: CDR1 MRHNA, CDR2 SNTAGT. The CDR3 DNA follows: TGTGCCAGCAGTCCTACAGGGGCTACCGGGGGCTACACCTTC. Translation: CASSPTGATGGYTF.

J is TRBJ2-3 and V is TRBV6-4, with a weak D call TRBD1 (6 bases). The CDR3 has 12 amino acids. From germline, CDR1 is MRHNA and CDR2 SNTAGT. V lost 8 bases, J lost 9 bases, and 15 bases lay in between. The CDR3 loop reads CASGGHLDTQYF. The CDR3 bases are TGTGCCAGCGGGGGACACCTCGACACGCAGTATTTT.

The chain couples TRBV4-1 to TRBJ1-6, with 9 bases matching TRBD1. CDR3 length: 17 amino acids. The V and J ends lost 6 bases and 10 bases, in that order; junction bases with no gene match: 16. Germline CDR1 and CDR2: MGHRA and YSYEKL. The CDR3 sequence is CASRQHFGTGLSSPLHF. The CDR3 DNA follows: TGCGCCAGCAGGCAACACTTTGGGACAGGGTTATCCTCACCCCTCCACTTT.

The chain is built from TRBV6-5 and TRBJ1-4, with a weak D call TRBD1 (5 bases). The CDR3 has 10 residues. Germline-derived CDR1 and CDR2 are MNHEY and SVGAGI. V was shortened by 9 bases and J by 8 bases, with 7 bases between the two germline ends. CDR3 loop: CARPGEKLFF. For the CDR3, the DNA is TGTGCCAGGCCAGGGGAAAAACTGTTTTTT.

The chain joins TRBV7-2 to TRBJ2-1; no clear D gene. Between the trimmed V and J ends, which lost 5 bases and 3 bases, there was a span of 5 bases. CDR3 size: 12 residues. Germline assignment: CDR1 SGHTA and CDR2 FQGNSA. The CDR3 loop is CASSPNYNEQFF. The CDR3 region has the DNA TGTGCCAGCAGCCCGAACTACAATGAGCAGTTCTTC.

The rearrangement uses TRBV2 and TRBJ2-3; possibly TRBD1 for D (5 bases). V lost 1 base, J lost 2 bases, and 7 bases lay in between. The CDR3 spans 14 residues. Germline-derived CDR1 and CDR2 are SNHLY and FYNNEI. The CDR3 DNA sequence: TGTGCCAGCAGTGAAGGACAGAACACAGATACGCAGTATTTT. Translating gives CASSEGQNTDTQYF.

V is TRBV7-9 and J is TRBJ1-2; perhaps TRBD1 as D (6 bases). The CDR3 has 11 residues. The germline CDR1 and CDR2 sequences are SEHNR and FQNEAQ (reference sequence). Trimming took 5 bases from V and 8 from J, leaving 9 bases between them. The DNA of the CDR3 is TGTGCCAGCAGCCGCGACAGGGGCTACACCTTC. It is translated as CASSRDRGYTF.

This clone came up a few times. The junction and the germline gene differ at one end; a read error may be behind it. The J gene is TRBJ2-2, the V gene TRBV2; 8 bases line up with TRBD1. The CDR3 sequence is 15 residues long. Germline CDR1 and CDR2: SNHLY and FYNNEI. The CDR3 spells CASSDWTGNSGELFF. CDR3 nucleotides: TGTGCCAGCAGTGATTGGACAGGGAACTCCGGGGAGCTGTTTTTT. The full variable domain, rest sourced from reference TRBV2 and TRBJ2-2, is EPEVTQTPSHQVTQMGQEVILRCVPISNHLYFYWYRQILGQKVEFLVSFYNNEISEKSEIFDDQFSVERPDGSNFTLKIRSTKLEDSAMYFCASSDWTGNSGELFFGEGSRLTVL.

The chain uses TRBV30 and TRBJ1-2; tentative D call: TRBD1 (5 bases). Germline V CDR1 and CDR2: GTSNPN, SVGIG (reference sequence). V lost 3 bases and J 8 bases, leaving 13 bases between the germline ends. This CDR3 is built from 12 residues. The CDR3 bases are TGTGCCTGGAGCGCCCGGGGCACCGGCTACACCTTC. Amino acid sequence: CAWSARGTGYTF.

The rearrangement joins TRBV5-1 to TRBJ2-5; 8 bases fit TRBD1. Germline CDR1 SGHRS, CDR2 YFSETQ. The CDR3 loop spans 15 amino acids. The V gene end was trimmed by 1 base and the J gene end by 2 bases; junction bases not matched to a gene: 4. The CDR3 is CASSLSGTGQETQYF. As DNA, the CDR3 is TGCGCCAGCAGCTTGTCCGGGACAGGACAAGAGACCCAGTACTTC.

This clone turned up a few times. The rearrangement joins TRBV4-2 to TRBJ1-6, with D possibly being TRBD1 (6 bases). V was pared by 0 bases and J by 6 bases, with 12 bases between. The CDR3 has 16 residues. Germline CDR1 is LGHNA and CDR2 is YNFKEQ. Written as DNA, the CDR3 is TGTGCCAGCAGCCAAGATCCCCAGGGGACTAATTCACCCCTCCACTTT. Protein product: CASSQDPQGTNSPLHF.

The rearrangement links TRBV5-1 to TRBJ2-7; 11 bases map to TRBD2. The CDR3 covers 14 residues. V dropped 4 bases and J dropped 7; count of bases not matched to a gene: 7. The germline V gene encodes CDR1 SGHRS and CDR2 YFSETQ. Written as DNA, the CDR3 is TGCGCCAGCAGCGATAGCGGGGGGGCCGGTGAGCAGTACTTC. Residues: CASSDSGGAGEQYF.

V gene TRBV30 combines with J gene TRBJ1-2, with TRBD1 matching 7 bases. The germline CDR1 and CDR2 sequences are GTSNPN and SVGIG (reference sequence). The CDR3 length is 13 residues. J lost 4 bases, V lost 4 bases, and 6 bases had no gene match. CDR3 region: CAWITAGGYGYTF. DNA of the CDR3: TGTGCCTGGATTACAGCAGGGGGCTATGGCTACACCTTC. The variable domain in full, with the rest retrieved from reference TRBV30 and TRBJ1-2, is SQTIHQWPATLVQPVGSPLSLECTVEGTSNPNLYWYRQAAGRGLQLLFYSVGIGQISSEVPQNLSASRPQDRQFILSSKKLLLSDSGFYLCAWITAGGYGYTFGSGTRLTVV.

The chain employs TRBV2 and TRBJ1-1; 7 nucleotides line up with TRBD1. CDR3 length: 13 residues. J gave up 1 base and V 8 bases, and 4 bases lay outside the gene matches. Germline CDR1 is SNHLY and CDR2 is FYNNEI. DNA for the CDR3: TGTGCCAGCCTACGGACAGGGAACACTGAAGCTTTCTTT. The encoded protein is CASLRTGNTEAFF. Filled out from reference TRBV2 and TRBJ1-1, the complete variable domain reads EPEVTQTPSHQVTQMGQEVILRCVPISNHLYFYWYRQILGQKVEFLVSFYNNEISEKSEIFDDQFSVERPDGSNFTLKIRSTKLEDSAMYFCASLRTGNTEAFFGQGTRLTVV.

This clone was seen a handful of times. The V and J genes are TRBV5-1 and TRBJ2-3; D could derive from TRBD1 or TRBD2 (6 bases each). The CDR3 covers 13 residues. V was clipped by 0 bases and J by 8 bases, with 10 bases between them. The germline V gene has CDR1 SGHRS and CDR2 YFSETQ. The CDR3 protein is CASSLEGGSTQYF. CDR3 sequence (DNA): TGCGCCAGCAGCTTGGAGGGGGGAAGTACGCAGTATTTT.

The genes are TRBV11-2 and TRBJ1-5; a weak D match, TRBD1 (5 bases). CDR1 and CDR2 from the germline V gene are SGHAT and FQNNGV. This CDR3 contains 18 residues. The ends were cut back, 1 base at V and 3 bases at J, with 19 bases in the middle. The CDR3 protein is CASSLVGRGQGDNQPQHF. In nucleotides, the CDR3 is TGTGCCAGCAGCTTAGTTGGTCGGGGTCAGGGAGACAATCAGCCCCAGCATTTT.